These 18 T cell receptor beta chains came from one sample sequenced in a study of breast tumors, draining lymph nodes, adjacent tissues. TCRdb used MiXCR to reprocess the multiplex PCR reads, holding one entry per CDR3 protein. The data show 150,000 to 250,000 distinct CDR3 sequences, roughly 31% seen once. Samples came from axillary lymph nodes draining the breast cancer. The sequencing input was axillary lymph node tissue. The receptors shown here come from a female donor with breast cancer. Some clones in this sample may be carry-over from other donors' samples.

The chain recombines TRBV7-8 with TRBJ1-2, with D uncertain. Trimming pared 5 bases from V and 12 bases from J, leaving 16 bases between. CDR3 length: 12 amino acids. The V gene's germline CDR1 is SGHVS and CDR2 FQNEAQ. CDR3 bases: TGTGCCAGCAGCCAAGTAAGCTCTGGAAACACCTTC. It is translated as CASSQVSSGNTF.

This clonotype was seen only a few times. At one end the junction does not follow the germline gene, possibly because of a read error. The gene calls are TRBV30 and TRBJ2-7; D is perhaps TRBD1 or TRBD2 (5 bases each). CDR1 is GTSNPN and CDR2 is SVGIG in the germline V gene (reference sequence). This CDR3 has 12 amino acids. The CDR3 nucleotides are TGTGCCCGGAGTCTCGGGGCGGTCGAGCAGTACTTC. It codes for CARSLGAVEQYF. The full variable domain, in which reference TRBV30 and TRBJ2-7 provide the parts outside the CDR3, is SQTIHQWPATLVQPVGSPLSLECTVEGTSNPNLYWYRQAAGRGLQLLFYSVGIGQISSEVPQNLSASRPQDRQFILSSKKLLLSDSGFYLCARSLGAVEQYFGPGTRLTVT.

CDR3 loop: CASKRPGTGASQETQYF. CDR3 bases: TGTGCCAGCAAACGACCCGGGACAGGGGCCTCCCAAGAGACCCAGTACTTC. The chain employs TRBV6-5 and TRBJ2-5; 10 bases match TRBD1. J gave up 1 base and V 7 bases, and 12 bases lay outside the gene matches. This CDR3 comprises 17 residues. Germline CDR1 MNHEY, CDR2 SVGAGI.

Points on this clonotype: The final CDR3 position lacks the conserved phenylalanine or tryptophan, pointing to a likely read error. The V and J genes are TRBV5-4 and TRBJ2-4, with a tentative D call TRBD1 (6 bases). The CDR3 sequence is 17 residues long. CDR1 SGHNT and CDR2 YYREEE come from the germline V gene (reference sequence). V was shortened by 0 bases and J by 0 bases, with 13 bases between the two germline ends. For the CDR3, the DNA is TGTGCCAGCAGCTTGGCCGCCGGACAGCTAGCCAAAAACATTCAGTACCTC. This codes for CASSLAAGQLAKNIQYL.

In its sample, this clonotype was seen a few times. This chain uses TRBV5-1 with TRBJ2-2, with a weak D call TRBD2 (6 bases). This CDR3 is 14 amino acids long. Germline V gives CDR1 SGHRS, CDR2 YFSETQ. Deletions cut 7 bases from V and 1 base from J, with 11 bases between. CDR3 region: CASSGLLNTGELFF. The CDR3 bases are TGCGCCAGCTCGGGACTGCTGAACACCGGGGAGCTGTTTTTT.

The sample holds a few counts of this clonotype. This likely comes from a read error, as the CDR3 has no conserved phenylalanine or tryptophan at its end. The V call is TRBV18, the J call TRBJ1-2; tentative D call: TRBD1 (5 bases). Germline lookup yields CDR1 KGHSH and CDR2 LQKENI. Deletions cut 8 bases from V and 8 bases from J, with 15 bases between. The CDR3 consists of 12 residues. The CDR3 nucleotides read TGTGCCAGCGCCCGGGAGGGGAGCGGCTACACCCTC. Translation: CASAREGSGYTL.

The table lists this clonotype with many counts. The gene calls are TRBV6-5 and TRBJ2-5, with no clear D. V lost 5 bases and J lost 3, with 4 bases in between. CDR1 and CDR2 from the germline V gene are MNHEY and SVGAGI. The CDR3 length is 11 residues. CDR3 sequence reads: CASSVEETQYF. CDR3 in DNA: TGTGCCAGCAGTGTTGAAGAGACCCAGTACTTC.

This clonotype appeared many times. The V call is TRBV5-8, the J call TRBJ2-7; 7 bases map to TRBD2. Unmatched junction bases numbered 4, after V lost 3 bases and J lost 1 base. This CDR3 comprises 14 residues. Germline V lookup: CDR1 SGHTS, CDR2 YDEGEE. The chain's CDR3 is CASSWGRESYEQYF. The CDR3, as DNA: TGTGCCAGCAGCTGGGGGAGGGAGTCCTACGAGCAGTACTTC.

This chain connects TRBV6-1 to TRBJ2-6, with 7 bases that match TRBD1. Trimming at V came to 6 bases and at J to 2 bases, leaving 4 bases not matched to a gene. CDR3 length: 15 amino acids. Germline V lookup: CDR1 MNHNS, CDR2 SASEGT. The CDR3 DNA sequence: TGTGCCAGCAGCCCAGGGGGTACTGGGGCCAACGTCCTGACTTTC. Its translation is CASSPGGTGANVLTF.

This sequence joins TRBV6-2 or TRBV6-3 and TRBJ2-5, with D possibly TRBD1 on 5 matching bases. CDR1 and CDR2 (germline): MNHEY, SVGEGT. The germline V and J ends were trimmed by 4 bases and 5 bases, with 11 bases remaining between them. The CDR3 runs 13 residues. The CDR3 DNA reads as TGTGCCAGCAGTTTGCAGGGCTGGGAGACCCAGTACTTC. This encodes CASSLQGWETQYF.

At least ten counts were recorded for this clonotype. The rearrangement uses TRBV3-1 and TRBJ1-6; 9 bases line up with TRBD1. CDR1 is LGHDT, CDR2 YNNKEL, per germline (reference sequence). The junction had 3 bases not matched to a gene; V was cut back by 3 bases and J by 6 bases. The CDR3 extends over 15 amino acids. CDR3 sequence: CASSQGTGSNSPLHF. The CDR3 DNA reads TGTGCCAGCAGCCAGGGGACAGGGAGTAATTCACCCCTCCACTTT.

This clonotype was picked up many times. The chain has TRBV12-3 or TRBV12-4 and TRBJ2-7, with 8 bases matching TRBD1. V was pared by 1 base and J by 4 bases, with 6 bases of the junction left unmatched. There are 15 residues in the CDR3. CDR3 residues: CASSLEGRQGYEQYF. For the CDR3, the DNA is TGTGCCAGCAGTTTAGAGGGGCGACAGGGGTACGAGCAGTACTTC.

The genes are TRBV20-1 and TRBJ1-5; D perhaps matches TRBD1 (5 bases). In germline, CDR1 is DFQATT, CDR2 SNEGSKA (reference sequence). V was shortened by 4 bases and J by 11 bases, with 15 bases between the two germline ends. CDR3 length equals 12 residues. CDR3 residues: CSATDSWETQHF. CDR3 bases: TGCAGTGCTACAGACAGTTGGGAGACCCAGCATTTT.

This clonotype was counted ten times or more. In DNA form, the CDR3 reads TGTGCCAGCAGTTTTCCTCAGGGGGATCGTGGAAATTCACCCCTCCACTTT. Translating gives CASSFPQGDRGNSPLHF. The J gene is TRBJ1-6, the V gene TRBV28; 7 positions match TRBD1. Germline values: CDR1 MDHEN, CDR2 SYDVKM. This CDR3 is built from 17 residues. V trimming: 3 bases; J trimming: 7 bases; junction bases outside the gene matches: 12.

This clonotype was seen ten or more times. The J gene is TRBJ1-2, the V gene TRBV5-8, with D unclear. V was clipped by 2 bases and J by 8 bases, with 10 bases between them. The CDR3 contains 12 residues. The germline V gene has CDR1 SGHTS and CDR2 YDEGEE. The CDR3 region is CASSLNKVGYTF. CDR3 nucleotides: TGTGCCAGCAGCTTAAACAAAGTAGGCTACACCTTC.

This clonotype was seen ten or more times. The chain employs TRBV12-3 or TRBV12-4 and TRBJ2-1; tentatively, D is TRBD1 (6 bases). CDR3 length: 12 amino acids. Deletions cut 6 bases from V and 4 bases from J, with 7 bases between. The CDR3 protein is CASRGQYNEQFF. In DNA form, the CDR3 reads TGTGCCAGCAGAGGACAGTACAATGAGCAGTTCTTC.

V usage is TRBV5-1 and J usage is TRBJ1-6; tentative D call: TRBD1 (6 bases). The CDR3 is 15 residues long. Germline V CDR1 and CDR2: SGHRS, YFSETQ. Trimming took off 8 bases at V and 9 bases at J, with 21 bases between the two ends. The CDR3 DNA reads as TGCGCCAGGCCGGGACAAGGCCAAGGGTGTTCACCCCTCCACTTT. Translation: CARPGQGQGCSPLHF.

Only a few counts were recorded for this clonotype. This sequence joins TRBV6-6 and TRBJ2-7, with a weak D call TRBD1 (5 bases). Germline loops: CDR1 MNHNY, CDR2 SVGAGI (reference sequence). The V end was cut by 5 bases, the J end by 3 bases, with 17 bases between. The CDR3 is made up of 15 amino acids. CDR3 loop: CASSHVAGSIYEQYF. The CDR3 DNA reads as TGTGCCAGCAGTCACGTCGCAGGGTCCATCTACGAGCAGTACTTC.